Listed below are T cell receptor beta chains from one sample, sequenced in a study of shared clonotypes between healthy human individuals. Assay: immunoSEQ multiplex PCR; the TCRdb copy retains only in-frame clones and omits some. The table has about 2.3 million clones, about nine tenths seen once. Material: naive CD4+ T cells from PBMCs. These receptors were obtained from a man between 18 and 35 years old in good health. Some clones in this sample may be carry-over from other donors' samples. Both conserved end residues are part of each CDR3. D genes are given only for firm matches. Clone size appears in some rows only: once, few, many, or a class for an expanded clone.

clone size: .
D gene: .
V gene: TRBV7-2
J gene: TRBJ2-3
CDR3 DNA: TGTGCCAGCAGCTTAACTGTCGGCGGGGCTAGCACAGATACGCAGTATTTT
CDR3 protein: CASSLTVGGASTDTQYF

clone size: .
D gene: TRBD1
V gene: TRBV9
J gene: TRBJ1-2
CDR3 DNA: TGTGCCAGCAGCTCATGGCCCCTGACAGGGCGCGCTGGCTACACCTTC
CDR3 protein: CASSSWPLTGRAGYTF

clone size: .
D gene: TRBD2
V gene: TRBV5-1
J gene: TRBJ2-1
CDR3 DNA: TGCGCCAGCAGTCAACTAGCGGGAGACTACAATGAGCAGTTCTTC
CDR3 protein: CASSQLAGDYNEQFF

clone size: .
D gene: TRBD2
V gene: TRBV5-1
J gene: TRBJ2-5
CDR3 DNA: TGCGCCAGCAAGACCCGCGGGACTAGCGGGAAAGAGACCCAGTACTTC
CDR3 protein: CASKTRGTSGKETQYF

clone size: .
D gene: .
V gene: TRBV19
J gene: TRBJ2-5
CDR3 DNA: TGTGCCAGTAGTATATATGGGGTATCAGAGACCCAGTACTTC
CDR3 protein: CASSIYGVSETQYF

clone size: .
D gene: TRBD2
V gene: TRBV5-1
J gene: TRBJ2-1
CDR3 DNA: TGCGCCAGCAGCGGGGGTGGCGGGAGCTCCTACAATGAGCAGTTCTTC
CDR3 protein: CASSGGGGSSYNEQFF

clone size: .
D gene: .
V gene: TRBV28
J gene: TRBJ1-3
CDR3 DNA: TGTGCCAGCAGTCCATGGGGCAGGAACACTGGAAACACCATATATTTT
CDR3 protein: CASSPWGRNTGNTIYF

clone size: .
D gene: .
V gene: TRBV5-1
J gene: TRBJ2-2
CDR3 DNA: TGCGCCAGCAGCCGGGGACTGGGGCCGAACACCGGGGAGCTGTTTTTT
CDR3 protein: CASSRGLGPNTGELFF

clone size: few
D gene: .
V gene: TRBV30
J gene: TRBJ1-5
CDR3 DNA: TGTGCCTGGAAGGGGGATCAGCCCCAGCATTTT
CDR3 protein: CAWKGDQPQHF

clone size: .
D gene: .
V gene: TRBV5-1
J gene: TRBJ2-3
CDR3 DNA: TGCGCCAGCAGCTCCAGGGATTCAACCACAGATACGCAGTATTTT
CDR3 protein: CASSSRDSTTDTQYF

clone size: .
D gene: .
V gene: TRBV7-2
J gene: TRBJ1-5
CDR3 DNA: TGTGCCAGCAGCTTAAATGCAGATCAGCCCCAGCATTTT
CDR3 protein: CASSLNADQPQHF

clone size: .
D gene: .
V gene: TRBV7-6
J gene: TRBJ2-5
CDR3 DNA: TGTGCCAGCAGCCCCCGGCCCGGGGGCCGGGAGACCCAGTACTTC
CDR3 protein: CASSPRPGGRETQYF

clone size: .
D gene: TRBD2
V gene: TRBV18
J gene: TRBJ2-5
CDR3 DNA: TGTGCCAGCTCACCACCGGCAAGCGGGAGAGGAGAGACCCAGTACTTC
CDR3 protein: CASSPPASGRGETQYF

clone size: .
D gene: TRBD2
V gene: TRBV6-1
J gene: TRBJ2-7
CDR3 DNA: TGTGCCAGCAGCGAAAACCCGGGACTAAGCTCTTACGAGCAGTACTTC
CDR3 protein: CASSENPGLSSYEQYF

clone size: .
D gene: .
V gene: TRBV18
J gene: TRBJ1-1
CDR3 DNA: TGTGCCAGCTCACCGACTGACAGCCAATCACCTGAAGCTTTCTTT
CDR3 protein: CASSPTDSQSPEAFF

clone size: .
D gene: .
V gene: TRBV9
J gene: TRBJ2-2
CDR3 DNA: TGTGCCAGCAGCGTAGGGGCTCCGCCCGGGGAGCTGTTTTTT
CDR3 protein: CASSVGAPPGELFF

clone size: .
D gene: .
V gene: TRBV4-1
J gene: TRBJ2-3
CDR3 DNA: TGCGCCAGCAGCCAAGAGGGTATCGACAGGCTCCGCACAGATACGCAGTATTTT
CDR3 protein: CASSQEGIDRLRTDTQYF

clone size: .
D gene: .
V gene: TRBV10-3
J gene: TRBJ2-1
CDR3 DNA: TGTGCCATCAGTGCCCCGACTATCAATGAGCAGTTCTTC
CDR3 protein: CAISAPTINEQFF

clone size: .
D gene: .
V gene: TRBV28
J gene: TRBJ1-5
CDR3 DNA: TGTGCCAGCAGTTCCCGGGACTCAAGATTCAAACAGCCCCAGCATTTT
CDR3 protein: CASSSRDSRFKQPQHF

clone size: few
D gene: .
V gene: TRBV30
J gene: TRBJ1-4
CDR3 DNA: TGTGCCTGGACGTCCGGGGGGAGTAATGAAAAACTGTTTTTT
CDR3 protein: CAWTSGGSNEKLFF

clone size: .
D gene: .
V gene: TRBV15
J gene: TRBJ2-5
CDR3 DNA: TGTGCCACCAGCAGACGGAGGGACCTTGCGGGGACCCAGTACTTC
CDR3 protein: CATSRRRDLAGTQYF

clone size: .
D gene: .
V gene: TRBV7-2
J gene: TRBJ1-3
CDR3 DNA: TGTGCCAGCAGCTTGGGACAAATAAACACCATATATTTT
CDR3 protein: CASSLGQINTIYF

clone size: .
D gene: .
V gene: TRBV5-1
J gene: TRBJ2-5
CDR3 DNA: TGCGCCAGCAGCTTCTCGCAACCCATAGACCGGGACGGCCGAGGGACCCAGTACTTC
CDR3 protein: CASSFSQPIDRDGRGTQYF

clone size: .
D gene: TRBD2
V gene: TRBV4-1
J gene: TRBJ2-7
CDR3 DNA: TGCGCCAGCAGCCAATCCCGGGAGCGGGAGGTCCCCCTGGGGTACGAGCAGTACTTC
CDR3 protein: CASSQSREREVPLGYEQYF

clone size: .
D gene: TRBD2
V gene: TRBV14
J gene: TRBJ2-2
CDR3 DNA: TGTGCCAGCAGCCAGTGGAGGACTAGCGGCACCGGGGAGCTGTTTTTT
CDR3 protein: CASSQWRTSGTGELFF

clone size: .
D gene: .
V gene: TRBV28
J gene: TRBJ2-7
CDR3 DNA: TGTGCCAGCAGTTTGCAGGGACCTCTTTTCTACGAGCAGTACTTC
CDR3 protein: CASSLQGPLFYEQYF

clone size: .
D gene: TRBD1
V gene: TRBV18
J gene: TRBJ2-5
CDR3 DNA: TGTGCCAGCTCACGACAGGGCAGAGAGACCCAGTACTTC
CDR3 protein: CASSRQGRETQYF

clone size: .
D gene: TRBD1
V gene: TRBV5-6
J gene: TRBJ2-7
CDR3 DNA: TGTGCCAGCAGCTTTCTTGGACAGGGGTTCTACGAGCAGTACTTC
CDR3 protein: CASSFLGQGFYEQYF

clone size: .
D gene: TRBD1
V gene: TRBV7-8
J gene: TRBJ2-2
CDR3 DNA: TGTGCCAGCAGCAACATATGGCCCCGGGACAGGGGGCAAACCGGGGAGCTGTTTTTT
CDR3 protein: CASSNIWPRDRGQTGELFF

clone size: .
D gene: .
V gene: TRBV28
J gene: TRBJ2-7
CDR3 DNA: TGTGCCAGCAGTATACACAGGGATCCCTACGAGCAGTACTTC
CDR3 protein: CASSIHRDPYEQYF

clone size: .
D gene: .
V gene: TRBV5-1
J gene: TRBJ1-1
CDR3 DNA: TGCGCCAGCAGCTTGGAATGGTTAGGGAACACTGAAGCTTTCTTT
CDR3 protein: CASSLEWLGNTEAFF

clone size: .
D gene: .
V gene: TRBV7-9
J gene: TRBJ1-2
CDR3 DNA: TGTGCCAGCAGCTTAGCGGCGACTGACTCACTTAACTATGGCTACACCTTC
CDR3 protein: CASSLAATDSLNYGYTF

clone size: .
D gene: .
V gene: TRBV5-1
J gene: TRBJ1-2
CDR3 DNA: TGCGCCAGCAGCTTGGACGGGCCCCGGAGCGGCTACACCTTC
CDR3 protein: CASSLDGPRSGYTF

clone size: .
D gene: TRBD1
V gene: TRBV5-1
J gene: TRBJ2-7
CDR3 DNA: TGCGCCAGCAGCTTTACAGGGGGCGACGAGCAGTACTTC
CDR3 protein: CASSFTGGDEQYF

clone size: .
D gene: .
V gene: TRBV19
J gene: TRBJ1-5
CDR3 DNA: TGTGCCAGTAGTATACGTTGGGATCAGCCCCAGCATTTT
CDR3 protein: CASSIRWDQPQHF

clone size: .
D gene: .
V gene: TRBV4-2
J gene: TRBJ1-1
CDR3 DNA: TGTGCCAGCAGCCGACGATTAGCCACTGAAGCTTTCTTT
CDR3 protein: CASSRRLATEAFF

clone size: few
D gene: .
V gene: TRBV2
J gene: TRBJ1-4
CDR3 DNA: TGTGCCAGCAGTGCGAATGAAAAACTGTTTTTT
CDR3 protein: CASSANEKLFF

clone size: .
D gene: TRBD2
V gene: TRBV7-3
J gene: TRBJ2-5
CDR3 DNA: TGTGCCAGCAGCTTAAGAGGGCTAGCGGGAACAGGGCAAGAGACCCAGTACTTC
CDR3 protein: CASSLRGLAGTGQETQYF

clone size: .
D gene: .
V gene: TRBV7-2
J gene: TRBJ2-5
CDR3 DNA: TGTGCCAGCAGCCGTGACATCGGGGAGACCCAGTACTTC
CDR3 protein: CASSRDIGETQYF

clone size: .
D gene: .
V gene: TRBV5-1
J gene: TRBJ2-7
CDR3 DNA: TGCGCCAGCAGCTTGGAGGGGGGAGAGGTCTCCGAGCAGTACTTC
CDR3 protein: CASSLEGGEVSEQYF

clone size: .
D gene: .
V gene: TRBV18
J gene: TRBJ1-4
CDR3 DNA: TGTGCCAGCTCACCAGGGACGTGGGAAAAACTGTTTTTT
CDR3 protein: CASSPGTWEKLFF

clone size: .
D gene: .
V gene: TRBV25-1
J gene: TRBJ2-3
CDR3 DNA: TGTGCCAGCAGTGAATCCACTAGCTCCTATAGCACAGATACGCAGTATTTT
CDR3 protein: CASSESTSSYSTDTQYF

clone size: .
D gene: .
V gene: TRBV14
J gene: TRBJ1-4
CDR3 DNA: TGTGCCAGCAGCCAAGTTCAACAGACAAATGAAAAACTGTTTTTT
CDR3 protein: CASSQVQQTNEKLFF

clone size: once
D gene: TRBD1
V gene: TRBV30
J gene: TRBJ2-3
CDR3 DNA: TGTGCCTGGAGTTTATCAAGGGACAGGCTTTTGTTTTGG
CDR3 protein: CAWSLSRDRLLFW

clone size: once
D gene: .
V gene: TRBV11-1
J gene: TRBJ1-2
CDR3 DNA: TGTGCCAGCAGCAAAGGGACCCGTCTGATGGGAGGCTACACCTTC
CDR3 protein: CASSKGTRLMGGYTF

clone size: .
D gene: TRBD1
V gene: TRBV7-2
J gene: TRBJ1-5
CDR3 DNA: TGTGCCAGCAGCCCCCAGCAGGGGGGTCAGCCCCAGCATTTT
CDR3 protein: CASSPQQGGQPQHF

clone size: .
D gene: .
V gene: TRBV6-6
J gene: TRBJ2-5
CDR3 DNA: TGTGCCAGCACCCAAGGCGGGACTCAAGAGACCCAGTACTTC
CDR3 protein: CASTQGGTQETQYF